This is a list of T cell receptor beta chains from one sample in a study of blood T cell repertoires in COVID-19. Method: immunoSEQ multiplex PCR; TCRdb's copy keeps in-frame clones and lacks some. The data show about 280,000 clones, with approximately 85% seen just once and less than 10% held by the top ten. Sequencing input: peripheral blood. The receptors shown here come from a man younger than 35 with active or convalescent COVID-19. The CDR3 runs from the conserved cysteine through the conserved F or W. The D gene is left open where the match is weak. Expanded clones get a size class; other rows say once, few or many, or leave the size out.

>.|TRBJ1-1|TRBD1|TRBV19
CATRLTTGTEAFF
TGTGCCACCCGACTGACGACAGGGACTGAAGCTTTCTTT
>.|TRBJ2-5|.|TRBV19
CASSMGGEETQYF
TGTGCCAGTAGTATGGGCGGGGAGGAGACCCAGTACTTC
>.|TRBJ2-1|.|TRBV12-3/TRBV12-4
CASSPGGSNEQFF
TGTGCCAGCAGCCCCGGAGGCTCCAATGAGCAGTTCTTC
>.|TRBJ1-4|.|TRBV4-1
CASSRGEKLFF
TGCGCCAGCAGCAGGGGGGAAAAACTGTTTTTT
>.|TRBJ2-7|TRBD1|TRBV9
CASSVASGQGAEQYF
TGTGCCAGCAGCGTAGCGAGCGGACAGGGAGCCGAGCAGTACTTC
>.|TRBJ2-2|TRBD2|TRBV24-1
CATSDPRLADVGELFF
TGTGCCACCAGTGATCCCCGACTAGCGGACGTCGGGGAGCTGTTTTTT
>once|TRBJ2-2|TRBD1|TRBV4-1
CASSQRVFVDRGACWDTGELFF
TGCGCCAGCAGCCAAAGAGTATTTGTGGACAGGGGCGCCTGCTGGGACACCGGGGAGCTGTTTTTT
>.|TRBJ1-5|.|TRBV6-5
CASSSVYIGNQPQHF
TGTGCCAGCAGTTCCGTTTACATCGGGAATCAGCCCCAGCATTTT
>.|TRBJ2-7|TRBD1|TRBV7-2
CASSLTAGQGYEQYF
TGTGCCAGCAGCTTAACTGCGGGACAGGGTTACGAGCAGTACTTC
>few|TRBJ1-5|.|TRBV6-2/TRBV6-3
CASSYPPREPQHF
TGTGCCAGCAGTTACCCGCCGAGGGAGCCCCAGCATTTT
>.|TRBJ2-7|.|TRBV5-1
CASSLEGIQTYEQYF
TGCGCCAGCAGCTTGGAGGGGATTCAAACCTACGAGCAGTACTTC
>once|TRBJ2-7|.|TRBV5-1
CARIRRGLYEQYF
TGCGCCAGGATTAGGCGGGGGCTCTACGAGCAGTACTTC
>.|TRBJ1-5|.|TRBV19
CASTAVGGGNQPQHF
TGTGCCAGTACCGCGGTTGGGGGGGGTAATCAGCCCCAGCATTTT
>.|TRBJ2-7|.|TRBV19
CASSISRTTNEQYF
TGTGCCAGTAGTATTTCTAGGACTACAAACGAGCAGTACTTC
>.|TRBJ1-3|.|TRBV21-1
CASSKDLRGGTGNTIYF
TGTGCCAGCAGCAAAGATTTGCGGGGAGGTACTGGAAACACCATATATTTT
>.|TRBJ2-7|.|TRBV27
CASSLFPGLIYEQYF
TGTGCCAGCAGTTTATTCCCAGGTTTAATCTACGAGCAGTACTTC
>.|TRBJ1-1|.|TRBV13
CASSLGRRLAFF
TGTGCCAGCAGCTTAGGGCGGCGCTTAGCTTTCTTT
>.|TRBJ2-2|.|TRBV9
CASSATRGGGSNTGELFF
TGTGCCAGCAGCGCCACGCGAGGCGGGGGCTCGAACACCGGGGAGCTGTTTTTT
>.|TRBJ2-7|TRBD1|TRBV6-6
CASTGTGAYEQYF
TGTGCCAGCACCGGGACAGGGGCCTACGAGCAGTACTTC